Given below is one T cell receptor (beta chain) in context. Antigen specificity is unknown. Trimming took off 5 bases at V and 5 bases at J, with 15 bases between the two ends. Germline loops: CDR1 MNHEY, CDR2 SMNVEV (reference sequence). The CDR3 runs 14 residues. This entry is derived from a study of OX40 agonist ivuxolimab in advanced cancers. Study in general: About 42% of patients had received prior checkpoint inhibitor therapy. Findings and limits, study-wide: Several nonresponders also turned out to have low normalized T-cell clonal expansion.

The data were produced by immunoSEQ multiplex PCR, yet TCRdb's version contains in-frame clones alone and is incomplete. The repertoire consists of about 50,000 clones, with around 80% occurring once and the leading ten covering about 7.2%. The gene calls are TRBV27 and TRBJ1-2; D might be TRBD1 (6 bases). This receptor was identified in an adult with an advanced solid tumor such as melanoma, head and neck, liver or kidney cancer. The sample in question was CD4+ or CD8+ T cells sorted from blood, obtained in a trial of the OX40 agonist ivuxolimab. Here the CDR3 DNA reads TGTGCCAGCAGTGAAGAAGGGGGGCTGTATGGCTACACCTTC. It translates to CASSEEGGLYGYTF.